This paragraph reports one T cell receptor beta chain. Its target antigen remains unknown. Base-call qualities are not available, and no considerably larger clone is one nucleotide away. V was cut back by 4 bases and J by 6 bases, leaving a gap of 7 bases between them. The CDR3 holds 11 amino acids from the cysteine to the phenylalanine. Only the CDR3 DNA is retained, 33 bases long and in frame from the first base. CDR1 and CDR2 were assigned from the germline V gene as MDHEN and SYDVKM. The data derive from a study of human T cells and chemical hapten exposure (dated by TCRdb to the early 2020s). As for the study more broadly: The libraries were sequenced as a pool, and the TCR yield per sample differed mostly because of small variations in library volumes within the pool. For every blood RNA sample, sequencing covered both the TCR alpha and TCR beta chains. Peripheral blood TCR repertoire changes were tracked in vivo in alopecia patients during primary and secondary sensitization to the hapten diphenylcyclopropenone (DPC).

Library generation was performed with 5' RACE. The run used an Illumina MiSeq. Library preparation attached unique molecular identifiers to individual cDNA molecules for quantitative, reproducible TCR counting. In the paper's pipeline: Samples had a median of 95,638 TCRs, with a range from roughly 23,224 to 700,000. V, J and CDR3 annotation of the TCR reads was performed with the Decombinator software suite. For PS versus PT1 abundance plots, all samples were subsampled to the same number of TCRs (28,000). Expanded TCRs were defined as absent before sensitization and observed at least eight times at the 2-week time point. TCRdb's own reprocessing of the public reads used fastp at Q25 and MiXCR and kept productive beta chains. Each entry merges the rows of one CDR3 protein and shows their most common DNA and genes. What appears here as the V and J calls and clone size reflects TCRdb's work, not the paper's. Across this sample there are about 140,000 distinct CDR3 sequences, with about 4.3% seen only once. The ten largest make up 1.3% to 1.5% of the sample.

On the study overall, not on this receptor specifically: Repeated subsampling changed both the strength of the expansion versus patch-test correlation and the threshold at which that correlation became significant. The number of TCRs above 1 in 1000 frequency did not change with DPC sensitization; there was no evidence of global repertoire structure alterations.

Unfractionated whole blood was collected in Tempus Blood RNA tubes, and total RNA was extracted from that blood. About 5 healthy volunteers served as TCR sequencing controls and were bled at day 0, 2 weeks and 6 weeks. The rearranged segments are TRBV28 and TRBJ2-7; no D gene can be assigned with confidence. The receptor was isolated from a female donor in good health. The bases read TGTGCCAGCAGTTGTGTGGGCGAGCAGTACTTC. It translates as CASSCVGEQYF.